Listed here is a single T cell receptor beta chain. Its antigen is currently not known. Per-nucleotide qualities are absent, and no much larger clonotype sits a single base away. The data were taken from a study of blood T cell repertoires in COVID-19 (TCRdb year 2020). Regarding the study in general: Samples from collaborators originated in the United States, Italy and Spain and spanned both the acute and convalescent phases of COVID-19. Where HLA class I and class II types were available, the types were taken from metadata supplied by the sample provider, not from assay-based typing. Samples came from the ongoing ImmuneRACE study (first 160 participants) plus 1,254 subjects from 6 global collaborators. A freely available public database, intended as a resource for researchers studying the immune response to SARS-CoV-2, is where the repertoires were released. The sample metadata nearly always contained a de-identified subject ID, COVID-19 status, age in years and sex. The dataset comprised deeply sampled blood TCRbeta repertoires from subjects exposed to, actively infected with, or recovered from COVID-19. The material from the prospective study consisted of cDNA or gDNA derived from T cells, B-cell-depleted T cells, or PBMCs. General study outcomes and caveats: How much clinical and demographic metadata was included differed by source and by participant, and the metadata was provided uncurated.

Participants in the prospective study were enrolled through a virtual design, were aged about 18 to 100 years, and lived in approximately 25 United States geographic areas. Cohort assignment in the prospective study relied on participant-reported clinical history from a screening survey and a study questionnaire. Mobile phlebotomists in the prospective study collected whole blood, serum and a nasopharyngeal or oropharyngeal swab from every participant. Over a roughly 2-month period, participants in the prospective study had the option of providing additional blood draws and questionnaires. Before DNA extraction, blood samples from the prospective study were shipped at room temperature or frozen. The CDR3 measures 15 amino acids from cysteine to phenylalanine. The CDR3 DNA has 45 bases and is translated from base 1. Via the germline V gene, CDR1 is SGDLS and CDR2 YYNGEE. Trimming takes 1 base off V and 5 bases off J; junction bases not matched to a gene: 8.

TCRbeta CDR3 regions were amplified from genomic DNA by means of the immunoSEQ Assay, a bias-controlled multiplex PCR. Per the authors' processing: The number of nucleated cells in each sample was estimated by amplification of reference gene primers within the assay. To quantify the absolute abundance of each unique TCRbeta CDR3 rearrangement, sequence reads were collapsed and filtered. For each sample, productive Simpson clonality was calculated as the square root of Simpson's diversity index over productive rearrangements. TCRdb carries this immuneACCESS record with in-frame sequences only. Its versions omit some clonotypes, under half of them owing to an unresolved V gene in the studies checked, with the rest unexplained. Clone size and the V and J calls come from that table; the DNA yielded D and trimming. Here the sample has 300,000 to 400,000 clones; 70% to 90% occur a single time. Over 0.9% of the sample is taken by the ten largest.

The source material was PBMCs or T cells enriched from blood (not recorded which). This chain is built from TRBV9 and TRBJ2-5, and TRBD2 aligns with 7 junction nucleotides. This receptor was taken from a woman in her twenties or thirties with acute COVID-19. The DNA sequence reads TGTGCCAGCAGCGTAAGCGGGACGGGGGTGGAGACCCAGTACTTC. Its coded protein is CASSVSGTGVETQYF. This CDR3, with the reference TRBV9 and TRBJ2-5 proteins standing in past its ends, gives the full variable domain DSGVTQTPKHLITATGQRVTLRCSPRSGDLSVYWYQQSLDQGLQFLIQYYNGEERAKGNILERFSAQQFPDLHSELNLSSLELGDSALYFCASSVSGTGVETQYFGPGTRLLVL.